This T cell receptor (beta chain) was sequenced for a study of blood T cells in healthy people across ages. Study-wide results and caveats: Underestimates were what the diversity estimates from one million T cells were considered to be. Age advanced and TCR beta diversity per million T cells fell, roughly linearly.

Next came a second PCR, run for roughly 6 to 11 cycles, which used a sample-barcoded 5' primer along with a J-beta primer mix. TCRdb processed the 5' RACE reads anew with MiXCR; each CDR3 protein has one entry. The sample includes hundreds of thousands of distinct CDR3 sequences, less than 45% of them seen just once. In the case of this clonotype: What it recognizes is unknown. One junction end disagrees with the germline gene, perhaps due to a read error.

This CDR3 is built from 13 residues. Germline V gene sequence: CDR1 MDHEN, CDR2 SYDVKM. The sequenced material came from blood. V usage is TRBV28 and J usage is TRBJ2-7, with 9 bases identical to TRBD2. The end of the DNA is better explained by TRBJ2-4, so the J call may be wrong. This TCR was recovered from a man aged 80 or over in good health. The CDR3 is CAGSISGRNIQYF. The CDR3, as DNA: TGTGCCGGCAGTATTAGCGGGAGAAACATTCAGTACTTC.